The 8 T cell receptor beta chains reported below all come from one sample, sequenced in a study of vaccination effects on CD4 cells after COVID-19. These TCRs are of unknown antigen specificity. Assay used: immunoSEQ multiplex PCR; TCRdb lists only in-frame clones, some missing. The sample has 30,000 to 35,000 clones, about two thirds seen once. Before sequencing took place, the ViraFEST assay used viral peptide pools to expand antigen-specific CD4+ T cells. The culture ran for about eleven days before CD4+ T cells were isolated. Infection with SARS-CoV-2 occurred in the person between March and December 2020, and PCR confirmed it. This specimen was CD4+ T cells from PBMCs cultured with a peptide pool, taken before COVID-19 vaccination. The receptors come from a human donor who had a prior SARS-CoV-2 infection.

The rearrangement links TRBV3-1 (or the pseudogene TRBV3-2) to TRBJ2-7, with D unclear. Trimming removed 4 bases at V and 4 bases at J, with 5 bases between. The CDR3 is 11 amino acids. Germline V gene sequence: CDR1 LGHDT, CDR2 YNNKEL (reference sequence). CDR3 DNA: TGTGCCAGCAGCCTCTATTACGAGCAGTACTTC. Translation: CASSLYYEQYF.

The chain joins TRBV18 to TRBJ2-1, with 8 bases matching TRBD1. V was clipped by 1 base and J by 6 bases; unmatched bases: 2. CDR3 size: 14 residues. Germline V CDR1 and CDR2: KGHSH, LQKENI. The CDR3 region has the DNA TGTGCCAGCTCACCACAGACAGGGGCCAATGAGCAGTTCTTC. This sequence encodes CASSPQTGANEQFF.

The V gene is TRBV2, the J gene TRBJ1-2, with D perhaps matching TRBD1 (6 bases). V lost 6 bases and J 4 bases, leaving 12 bases between the germline ends. Germline CDR1 reads SNHLY; CDR2 reads FYNNEI. The CDR3 contains 13 residues. The CDR3 DNA reads as TGTGCCAGCAGGAGGGACATCAGCTATGGCTACACCTTC. Its translation is CASRRDISYGYTF.

The J gene is TRBJ1-2, the V gene TRBV5-1; 11 bases fit TRBD1. CDR3 length equals 16 residues. Germline CDR1 is SGHRS and CDR2 is YFSETQ. With V trimmed by 6 bases and J by 6 bases, 13 bases remained unmatched. The CDR3 reads CASNNGQGARGNGYTF. CDR3 DNA sequence: TGCGCCAGCAACAATGGACAGGGGGCGCGGGGGAATGGCTACACCTTC.

In this sample, this clone turned up a few times. The chain uses TRBV11-3 and TRBJ2-1; maybe TRBD2 (5 bases). This CDR3 spans 15 amino acids. V was clipped by 5 bases and J by 4 bases, with 15 bases between them. The germline gives CDR1 SGHNT, CDR2 YENEEA. The CDR3: CASSPRTDTYNEQFF. In DNA form, the CDR3 reads TGTGCCAGCAGCCCCCGGACTGACACGTACAATGAGCAGTTCTTC.

The rearrangement links TRBV2 to TRBJ2-1; the match to TRBD2 covers 11 bases. Per germline, CDR1 SNHLY and CDR2 FYNNEI. V lost 4 bases, J lost 3 bases, and 2 bases stayed unmatched. This CDR3 spans 15 amino acids. The DNA of the CDR3 is TGTGCCAGCAGTGGTGGACTAGCGGGCTACAATGAGCAGTTCTTC. Residues: CASSGGLAGYNEQFF.

This chain links TRBV25-1 with TRBJ2-5, with a possible D match to TRBD1 (6 bases). Trimming pared 3 bases from V and 2 bases from J, leaving 10 bases between. The germline V gene encodes CDR1 MGHDK and CDR2 SYGVNS. The CDR3 is 14 residues long. CDR3 residues: CASSDIGQQETQYF. The CDR3 DNA follows: TGTGCCAGCAGTGACATCGGACAGCAAGAGACCCAGTACTTC.

The J gene is TRBJ2-5, the V gene TRBV3-1 (or the pseudogene TRBV3-2); no clear D gene. V was cut by 0 bases and J by 5 bases, with 13 bases left in between. Germline-derived CDR1 and CDR2 are LGHDT and YNNKEL (reference sequence). This CDR3 region has 15 residues. The CDR3 sequence is CASSQDRARAETQYF. The CDR3 region has the DNA TGTGCCAGCAGCCAAGATCGGGCTCGTGCGGAGACCCAGTACTTC.